Sequencing of this T cell receptor (beta chain) was carried out in a study of glioma-infiltrating T cells after dendritic cell vaccination. Study-wide results and limits: No direct clonality-survival link was found; a diverse polyclonal response may matter.

CDR3 length equals 17 residues. CDR1 is SGHRS, CDR2 YFSETQ, per germline. The V segment lost 2 bases and the J segment 1 base; nucleotides outside the gene matches: 8. About this clone itself: Its antigen is unknown.

The table came from immunoSEQ multiplex PCR; TCRdb's copy has only in-frame clones and leaves some out. Of tens of thousands of clones listed, over 70% are singletons. The sequence derives from a human donor with glioblastoma. The chain carries TRBV5-1 and TRBJ2-1; TRBD1 aligns across 8 bases. The specimen comprised blood, sampled before dendritic cell vaccination. The chain's CDR3 is CASSFSTGVGSYNEQFF. The CDR3 DNA reads TGCGCCAGCAGCTTTTCGACAGGGGTGGGGTCCTACAATGAGCAGTTCTTC.